The sequence of this T cell receptor (beta chain) was determined in a study of monozygotic twins with inflammatory bowel disease. General observations from the study: Individual T cell subtypes were not distinguishable. By inverse Simpson index, TCRbeta diversity was lower in IBD patients than in healthy co-twins.

The CDR3 sequence is 15 residues long. Germline V gives CDR1 DFQATT, CDR2 SNEGSKA (reference sequence). The authors made each sample's cDNA in eight separate reactions. TCRdb reprocessed the 5' RACE reads, with one entry per CDR3 protein and no DNA. The sample shows some 400,000 distinct CDR3 sequences, and 2% to 3% sits with its ten largest clones. Points on this clonotype: Its antigen remains unidentified.

The chain combines TRBV20-1 with TRBJ1-6; TCRdb calls TRBD1, which cannot be checked without DNA. The TCR comes from a human donor with ulcerative colitis or Crohn's disease, or a healthy co-twin of an affected twin (not recorded which). The sequencing input was blood. The CDR3 loop is CSAGGGKSRDSPLHF.